These 14 T cell receptor beta chains came from one sample sequenced in a study of T cells after yellow fever vaccination. TCRdb fed the 5' RACE reads into MiXCR, producing one record per CDR3 protein. The repertoire holds a few hundred thousand distinct CDR3 sequences, with around 4.9% as singletons. The source material was CD4+ T cells sorted from PBMCs, sampled on the day of the yellow fever booster vaccination. These receptors were collected from a man between 18 and 29 years old who received the YFV17D yellow fever vaccine.

The chain uses TRBV5-4 and TRBJ1-6; D is unresolved. The germline V gene encodes CDR1 SGHNT and CDR2 YYREEE (reference sequence). Between the trimmed V and J ends, which lost 4 bases and 9 bases, there was a span of 11 bases. This CDR3 is built from 13 residues. The CDR3 sequence is CASSRTASSPLHF. CDR3 in DNA: TGTGCCAGCAGCCGGACGGCTAGTTCACCCCTCCACTTT.

The CDR3 region has the DNA TGTGCCAGCAGCTTAGTACCGGGGCGGCTGTTTTTT. Encoded protein: CASSLVPGRLFF. The gene calls are TRBV7-2 and TRBJ2-2; D may be TRBD1 or TRBD2 (5 bases each). This CDR3 has 12 amino acids. Germline CDR1 is SGHTA and CDR2 is FQGNSA. V lost 1 base to trimming and J lost 13 bases, with 10 bases between them.

The rearrangement uses TRBV19 and TRBJ2-3; D remains ambiguous. V lost 8 bases, J lost 5 bases, and 11 bases lay in between. Looked up from germline, CDR1 is LNHDA and CDR2 is SQIVND (reference sequence). This CDR3 spans 12 amino acids. The CDR3 spells CASRSLGDTQYF. The CDR3, as DNA: TGTGCCAGTCGATCTCTCGGAGATACGCAGTATTTT.

This clonotype has a count of ten or more. V and J are TRBV6-1 and TRBJ2-2; the D call may be TRBD1 or TRBD2 (6 bases each). The CDR3 runs 15 residues. Trimming removed 4 bases from V and 4 bases from J, with 13 bases in between. Germline CDR1 and CDR2: MNHNS and SASEGT. This CDR3 reads CASSVIGGITGELFF. For the CDR3, the DNA is TGTGCCAGCAGTGTGATCGGGGGCATCACCGGGGAGCTGTTTTTT.

A few counts support this clonotype. This chain uses TRBV2 with TRBJ1-6, with D perhaps matching TRBD1 (5 bases). This CDR3 spans 15 amino acids. Between the trimmed V and J ends, which lost 2 bases and 7 bases, there was a span of 12 bases. Germline CDR1 and CDR2: SNHLY and FYNNEI. In DNA, the CDR3 is TGTGCCAGCAGTGAATTCGGGGCGCGGAATTCACCCCTCCACTTT. It encodes CASSEFGARNSPLHF. Based on the CDR3 plus reference TRBV2 and TRBJ1-6, the full variable domain is EPEVTQTPSHQVTQMGQEVILRCVPISNHLYFYWYRQILGQKVEFLVSFYNNEISEKSEIFDDQFSVERPDGSNFTLKIRSTKLEDSAMYFCASSEFGARNSPLHFGNGTRLTVT.

This clonotype was recorded many times. The V call is TRBV5-5, the J call TRBJ2-5; 7 positions match TRBD2. The CDR3 is 14 amino acids. Germline V lookup: CDR1 SGHKS, CDR2 YYEKEE (reference sequence). The V segment lost 0 bases and the J segment 5 bases; nucleotides outside the gene matches: 4. In nucleotides, the CDR3 is TGTGCCAGCAGCTTGGTTTGGGGAGGGGAGACCCAGTACTTC. Its protein is CASSLVWGGETQYF.

This clonotype was observed at least ten times. The chain uses TRBV7-9 and TRBJ2-3; tentatively, D is TRBD1 or TRBD2 (6 bases each). Germline CDR1 SEHNR, CDR2 FQNEAQ (reference sequence). The CDR3 is 16 residues long. The V end was cut by 5 bases, the J end by 3 bases, with 18 bases between. The CDR3 loop reads CASSAPLGGRTDTQYF. DNA for the CDR3: TGTGCCAGCAGCGCTCCTTTAGGGGGGAGGACAGATACGCAGTATTTT.

The rearrangement joins TRBV12-3 or TRBV12-4 to TRBJ1-3; perhaps TRBD1 as D (5 bases). Deletions cut 6 bases from V and 1 base from J, with 13 bases between. CDR3 length equals 15 residues. The CDR3 sequence is CASSNQQDSGNTIYF. CDR3 DNA sequence: TGTGCCAGCAGCAATCAACAGGATTCTGGAAACACCATATATTTT.

In this sample, this clonotype turned up many times. The rearrangement uses TRBV20-1 and TRBJ1-6, with 9 bases that match TRBD1. The CDR3 contains 17 residues. Looked up from germline, CDR1 is DFQATT and CDR2 is SNEGSKA (reference sequence). V lost 5 bases to trimming and J lost 0 bases; unmatched junction nucleotides: 8. The CDR3 sequence is CSAPDRGTSSYNSPLHF. The CDR3 DNA reads TGCAGTGCTCCAGACAGGGGGACGAGCTCCTATAATTCACCCCTCCACTTT.

The chain recombines TRBV6-5 with TRBJ1-2, with 7 bases that match TRBD1. The V gene's germline CDR1 is MNHEY and CDR2 SVGAGI. This CDR3 has 14 amino acids. Losses at the gene ends were 6 bases for V and 3 bases for J; bases not matched to a gene: 7. The chain's CDR3 is CASSPRGGHYGYTF. CDR3 DNA: TGTGCCAGCAGCCCCAGGGGGGGGCACTATGGCTACACCTTC.

In its sample, this clonotype was seen many times. The genes are TRBV4-1 and TRBJ2-7, with D perhaps matching TRBD1 (6 bases). This CDR3 is built from 16 residues. Trimming cost V 1 base and J 0 bases, with 13 bases left between them. Germline V CDR1 and CDR2: MGHRA, YSYEKL. CDR3 protein: CASSQGYGQSSYEQYF. CDR3 coding DNA: TGCGCCAGCAGCCAAGGGTATGGACAGAGCTCCTACGAGCAGTACTTC.

The gene calls are TRBV7-3 and TRBJ1-6; 8 bases are a match to TRBD1. Germline V gene lookup returns CDR1 SGHTA and CDR2 FQGTGA. The CDR3 consists of 15 residues. With V trimmed by 5 bases and J by 8 bases, 8 bases remained unmatched. The CDR3 loop is CASSLSGQVDSPLHF. In nucleotides, the CDR3 is TGTGCCAGCAGCCTTTCGGGACAGGTGGATTCACCCCTCCACTTT.

This clonotype was detected a few times. The CDR3 here is CSARTGTLHGDTQYF. The CDR3 DNA reads as TGCAGTGCACGTACCGGGACTCTACACGGGGATACGCAGTATTTT. This sequence joins TRBV20-1 and TRBJ2-3; TRBD2 is a possible D gene (6 bases). Germline V gene sequence: CDR1 DFQATT, CDR2 SNEGSKA (reference sequence). The CDR3 covers 15 residues. The ends were cut back, 6 bases at V and 6 bases at J, with 22 bases in the middle.

The CDR3 nucleotides read TGTGCCAGCTCATCGGGACAGGGGTCTAACTATGGCTACACCTTC. Its protein is CASSSGQGSNYGYTF. This chain links TRBV18 with TRBJ1-2; 10 nucleotides agree with TRBD1. Germline assignment: CDR1 KGHSH and CDR2 LQKENI. With V trimmed by 5 bases and J by 0 bases, 3 bases remained unmatched. The CDR3 runs to 15 residues.